This passage covers 22 T cell receptor beta chains from one sample sequenced in a study of blood T cell repertoires in COVID-19. Assay: immunoSEQ multiplex PCR; the TCRdb copy retains only in-frame clones and omits some. The data hold about 150,000 clones, with around 84% observed a single time. Source material: peripheral blood. The receptors originated from a man at least 80 years old with acute or convalescent COVID-19.

The J gene is TRBJ2-1, the V gene TRBV7-8; D not certain. The germline V gene has CDR1 SGHVS and CDR2 FQNEAQ. This CDR3 comprises 13 residues. V dropped 1 base and J dropped 4 bases, with 5 bases sitting between them. The DNA of the CDR3 is TGTGCCAGCAGCTTAGGGCTTTACAATGAGCAGTTCTTC. This gives the protein CASSLGLYNEQFF. Using reference TRBV7-8 and TRBJ2-1 for the parts outside the CDR3, the full variable domain is GAGVSQSPRYKVAKRGQDVALRCDPISGHVSLFWYQQALGQGPEFLTYFQNEAQLDKSGLPSDRFFAERPEGSVSTLKIQRTQQEDSAVYLCASSLGLYNEQFFGPGTRLTVL.

This sequence joins TRBV10-3 and TRBJ2-1; 11 bases map to TRBD2. Trimming removed 0 bases from V and 5 bases from J; junction bases left unmatched: 6. Germline values: CDR1 ENHRY, CDR2 SYGVKD. The length of the CDR3 is 17 residues. The CDR3 DNA is TGTGCCATCAGTGAGTCGACAGGGGGACTAGCGGACAATGAGCAGTTCTTC. As protein: CAISESTGGLADNEQFF.

The chain couples TRBV9 to TRBJ2-3; tentative D call: TRBD2 (6 bases). The CDR3 length is 15 residues. Germline V lookup: CDR1 SGDLS, CDR2 YYNGEE. Trimming cost V 4 bases and J 2 bases, with 14 bases left between them. The CDR3 is CASSSHGGNTDTQYF. In nucleotides, the CDR3 is TGTGCCAGCAGCTCCCACGGGGGAAACACAGATACGCAGTATTTT.

The chain recombines TRBV11-3 with TRBJ1-4, with D perhaps matching TRBD1 (5 bases). The CDR3 spans 15 residues. The V gene's germline CDR1 is SGHNT and CDR2 YENEEA. Trimming removed 4 bases from V and 0 bases from J, with 9 bases in between. The CDR3 loop reads CASSSQVATNEKLFF. CDR3 nucleotide sequence: TGTGCCAGCAGCTCACAGGTTGCAACTAATGAAAAACTGTTTTTT. The full variable domain, rest sourced from reference TRBV11-3 and TRBJ1-4, is EAGVVQSPRYKIIEKKQPVAFWCNPISGHNTLYWYLQNLGQGPELLIRYENEEAVDDSQLPKDRFSAERLKGVDSTLKIQPAELGDSAVYLCASSSQVATNEKLFFGSGTQLSVL.

The chain combines TRBV11-3 with TRBJ2-3; maybe TRBD2 (6 bases). V was clipped by 5 bases and J by 0 bases, with 18 bases between them. The germline CDR1 and CDR2 sequences are SGHNT and YENEEA. The CDR3 is made up of 17 amino acids. The CDR3 DNA follows: TGTGCCAGCAGCCCTGGGGTGGCGGGACCTAGCACAGATACGCAGTATTTT. The encoded protein is CASSPGVAGPSTDTQYF.

This clone was observed a handful of times. The gene calls are TRBV2 and TRBJ2-2; 7 nucleotides match TRBD2. Germline trimming cut 9 bases from V and 3 bases from J; bases unmatched to any gene: 7. The CDR3 sequence is 14 residues long. Germline V lookup: CDR1 SNHLY, CDR2 FYNNEI. Written as DNA, the CDR3 is TGTGCCAGTACGAGACTAGCTGACACCGGGGAGCTGTTTTTT. It yields the protein CASTRLADTGELFF.

V gene TRBV5-8 combines with J gene TRBJ1-5; TRBD1 matches 7 bases. J was trimmed by 0 bases and V by 2 bases; bases with no gene match: 5. Germline V CDR1 and CDR2: SGHTS, YDEGEE. CDR3 length: 16 amino acids. The CDR3 here is CASSFWSGGSNQPQHF. As DNA, the CDR3 is TGTGCCAGCAGCTTCTGGTCAGGGGGTAGCAATCAGCCCCAGCATTTT. Combining the CDR3 with reference TRBV5-8 and TRBJ1-5 gives the whole variable domain EAGVTQSPTHLIKTRGQQATLRCSPISGHTSVYWYQQALGLGLQFLLWYDEGEERNRGNFPPRFSGRQFPNYSSELNVNALELEDSALYLCASSFWSGGSNQPQHFGDGTRLSIL.

V is TRBV11-2 and J is TRBJ1-1, with 8 positions matching TRBD1. The ends lost 5 bases at V and 8 bases at J; junction bases unmatched: 10. Germline V gene sequence: CDR1 SGHAT, CDR2 FQNNGV. The CDR3 runs 14 residues. In DNA form, the CDR3 reads TGTGCCAGCAGCGAGGACAGGGCGGTCGGGGAAGCTTTCTTT. This encodes CASSEDRAVGEAFF. The full variable domain, with the rest looked up from reference TRBV11-2 and TRBJ1-1, is EAGVAQSPRYKIIEKRQSVAFWCNPISGHATLYWYQQILGQGPKLLIQFQNNGVVDDSQLPKDRFSAERLKGVDSTLKIQPAKLEDSAVYLCASSEDRAVGEAFFGQGTRLTVV.

This chain connects TRBV29-1 to TRBJ2-1; D may be TRBD2 (5 bases). The germline V gene encodes CDR1 SQVTM and CDR2 ANQGSEA. This CDR3 is built from 10 residues. The V and J ends lost 3 bases and 9 bases respectively, with 6 bases between them. The CDR3 coding sequence is TGCAGCGTTGACGAGGGTGAGCAGTTCTTC. Translation: CSVDEGEQFF.

The chain is built from TRBV5-1 and TRBJ1-2; D remains ambiguous. Per the germline V gene, CDR1 is SGHRS and CDR2 is YFSETQ. There are 16 residues in the CDR3. The V gene lost 0 bases and the J gene lost 8 bases, with 20 bases spanning the gap. Here the CDR3 DNA reads TGCGCCAGCAGCTTGGATGCCGGCACTGCGCTGGAGGGCTACACCTTC. Translated: CASSLDAGTALEGYTF.

This clone has a single count. The CDR3 protein is CASRGGLQTQYF. Here the CDR3 DNA reads TGCGCCAGCAGAGGGGGCCTGCAGACCCAGTACTTC. The chain combines TRBV4-1 with TRBJ2-5, with 7 bases fitting TRBD1. This CDR3 spans 12 amino acids. The V and J ends lost 6 bases and 6 bases, in that order; junction bases with no gene match: 4. Germline CDR1 reads MGHRA; CDR2 reads YSYEKL.

The chain carries TRBV29-1 and TRBJ2-7; TRBD1 is a possible D gene (6 bases). V was clipped by 1 base and J by 0 bases, with 10 bases between them. Germline V gives CDR1 SQVTM, CDR2 ANQGSEA. This CDR3 is 14 amino acids long. The CDR3 DNA sequence: TGCAGCGTTGAAGTTGGGGGCCTCTCCTACGAGCAGTACTTC. Translated, it gives CSVEVGGLSYEQYF.

This sequence joins TRBV28 and TRBJ2-7, with 7 bases identical to TRBD1. The CDR3 consists of 13 residues. CDR1 is MDHEN and CDR2 is SYDVKM in the germline V gene. V lost 6 bases, J lost 7 bases, and 9 bases stayed unmatched. The CDR3 is CASRRQGSDEQYV. The CDR3 region has the DNA TGTGCCAGCAGGCGACAGGGATCGGATGAGCAGTACGTC.

As for this clone: The same CDR3 also results from other DNA sequences found in this sample. This chain connects TRBV12-3 or TRBV12-4 to TRBJ1-2; 7 bases line up with TRBD1. This CDR3 region has 12 residues. V shed 4 bases and J 5 bases; nucleotides not matched to a gene: 1. The CDR3, as DNA: TGTGCCAGCAGTTCGACAGGGTATGGCTACACCTTC. Translation gives CASSSTGYGYTF.

V and J are TRBV24-1 and TRBJ2-1; 10 bases map to TRBD1. The CDR3 consists of 17 residues. Germline V gives CDR1 KGHDR, CDR2 SFDVKD. The trim removed 1 base at V and 1 base at J, leaving 3 bases unmatched. The CDR3 reads CATSDFRDRGSYNEQFF. The CDR3 nucleotides are TGTGCCACCAGTGATTTCCGGGACAGGGGATCCTACAATGAGCAGTTCTTC.

This clone appeared once. This chain links TRBV24-1 with TRBJ2-3; 11 nucleotides agree with TRBD1. Trimming cost V 2 bases and J 1 base; bases outside gene matches: 1. The CDR3 loop spans 16 amino acids. Germline V gene sequence: CDR1 KGHDR, CDR2 SFDVKD. The DNA of the CDR3 is TGTGCCACCAGTGATTCGGACAGGGGGCGCACAGATACGCAGTATTTT. It yields the protein CATSDSDRGRTDTQYF.

The rearrangement joins TRBV2 to TRBJ1-2; 7 bases line up with TRBD1. This CDR3 spans 13 amino acids. CDR1 is SNHLY and CDR2 is FYNNEI in the germline V gene. V dropped 7 bases and J dropped 4; count of bases not matched to a gene: 6. The CDR3: CASTTGDGYGYTF. CDR3 nucleotide sequence: TGTGCCAGCACTACAGGGGATGGCTATGGCTACACCTTC.

Many counts were recorded for this clone. The chain couples TRBV5-1 to TRBJ1-3, with a tentative D call TRBD1 (5 bases). Germline CDR1 is SGHRS and CDR2 is YFSETQ. Trimming pared 4 bases from V and 0 bases from J, leaving 14 bases between. This CDR3 is 16 amino acids long. The CDR3 region is CASSGGAVTSGNTIYF. In DNA form, the CDR3 reads TGCGCCAGCAGCGGCGGGGCGGTTACCTCTGGAAACACCATATATTTT.

The chain couples TRBV10-3 to TRBJ2-2; 7 bases agree with TRBD1. CDR3 length: 16 residues. Trimming cost V 10 bases and J 7 bases; bases outside gene matches: 18. Germline CDR1 is ENHRY and CDR2 is SYGVKD. The CDR3 DNA is TGTGCCACTCAGGATAAGGTGACAGGGCCAAGCGGGGAGCTGTTTTTT. Translating gives CATQDKVTGPSGELFF.

J is TRBJ2-1 and V is TRBV11-1, with TRBD1 matching over 7 bases. Looked up from germline, CDR1 is SGHAT and CDR2 is FQDESV (reference sequence). Germline trimming cut 5 bases from V and 3 bases from J; bases unmatched to any gene: 4. This CDR3 has 14 amino acids. The CDR3 nucleotides are TGTGCCAGCAGCACCCACAGGGGCTACAATGAGCAGTTCTTC. Its translation is CASSTHRGYNEQFF. Full variable domain (outside the CDR3, taken from reference TRBV11-1 and TRBJ2-1): EAEVAQSPRYKITEKSQAVAFWCDPISGHATLYWYRQILGQGPELLVQFQDESVVDDSQLPKDRFSAERLKGVDSTLKIQPAELGDSAMYLCASSTHRGYNEQFFGPGTRLTVL.

The chain joins TRBV5-1 to TRBJ2-7, with D perhaps TRBD2 (7 bases). Germline V CDR1 and CDR2: SGHRS, YFSETQ. The CDR3 extends over 20 amino acids. Trimming stripped 0 bases from V and 6 bases from J, with 31 bases between. The CDR3 DNA sequence: TGCGCCAGCAGCTTGGAGTATTGTTCGGGGGGCGCTTCCATGGTTTGCGAGCAGTACTTC. Amino acid sequence: CASSLEYCSGGASMVCEQYF.

This clone came up once. The chain joins TRBV4-1 to TRBJ1-1, with D possibly matching TRBD1 (5 bases). The CDR3 is made up of 14 amino acids. V gave up 3 bases and J gave up 2 bases, with 10 bases separating them. Germline loops: CDR1 MGHRA, CDR2 YSYEKL. As DNA, the CDR3 is TGCGCCAGCAGCCAGGGGCCCTTAAACACTGAAGCTTTCTTT. Its protein is CASSQGPLNTEAFF.